This T cell receptor beta chain was captured by sequencing in a study of technical replicates of blood from a few donors. Sequenced by immunoSEQ multiplex PCR; TCRdb stores in-frame clones only, minus some. The table lists about 50,000 clones, 90% to 95% of them singletons, with just over 3% in the top ten. CDR3 size: 16 residues. J was trimmed by 4 bases and V by 5 bases; bases with no gene match: 4. Germline V lookup: CDR1 SGHTA, CDR2 FQGNSA. This chain joins TRBV7-2 and TRBJ2-3; 15 nucleotides line up with TRBD2. The source is a human donor in good health. Some clones in this sample may be carry-over from other donors' samples. Sequenced input: PBMCs. Here the CDR3 reads CASSPGLAGGPDTQYF. In DNA form, the CDR3 reads TGTGCCAGCAGCCCCGGACTAGCGGGAGGGCCAGATACGCAGTATTTT.